The sequence of this T cell receptor beta chain was determined in a study of blood T cell repertoires in COVID-19. Study-wide context: Sample material is recorded as cDNA or gDNA derived from T cells, B-cell-depleted T cells, or PBMCs.

The assay was immunoSEQ multiplex PCR, and TCRdb's table has in-frame clones only and misses some. The sample contains approximately 280,000 clones, 80% to 95% of which appear only once. To note about this clone: A junction end diverges from the germline sequence, so it may reflect a read error.

The Seattle site enrolled patients during active infection and followed them longitudinally. Per the germline V gene, CDR1 is SSHAT and CDR2 is FNYEAQ (reference sequence). This CDR3 is 15 amino acids long. The specimen sequenced was peripheral blood. This sequence originates from a woman in her 30s with COVID-19, enrolled during active disease. The rearrangement uses TRBV7-7 and TRBJ2-1; 9 bases match TRBD1. CDR3 bases: TGTGCTAGCAGCTCAGGGCCGGGACAGGGCAATGAGCAGTTCTTC. Translation gives CASSSGPGQGNEQFF.